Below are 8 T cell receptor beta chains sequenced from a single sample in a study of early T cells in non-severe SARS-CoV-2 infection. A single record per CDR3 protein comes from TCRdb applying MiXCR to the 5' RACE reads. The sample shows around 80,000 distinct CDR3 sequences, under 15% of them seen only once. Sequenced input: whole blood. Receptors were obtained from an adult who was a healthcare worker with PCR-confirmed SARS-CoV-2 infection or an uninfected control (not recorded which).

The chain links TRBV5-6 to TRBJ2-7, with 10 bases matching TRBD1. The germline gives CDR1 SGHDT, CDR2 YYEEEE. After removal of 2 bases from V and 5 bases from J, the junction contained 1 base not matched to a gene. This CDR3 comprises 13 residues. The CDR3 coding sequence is TGTGCCAGCAGCTTAGGGACAGGGGACGAGCAGTACTTC. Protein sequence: CASSLGTGDEQYF. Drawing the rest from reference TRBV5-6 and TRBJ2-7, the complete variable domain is DAGVTQSPTHLIKTRGQQVTLRCSPKSGHDTVSWYQQALGQGPQFIFQYYEEEERQRGNFPDRFSGHQFPNYSSELNVNALLLGDSALYLCASSLGTGDEQYFGPGTRLTVT.

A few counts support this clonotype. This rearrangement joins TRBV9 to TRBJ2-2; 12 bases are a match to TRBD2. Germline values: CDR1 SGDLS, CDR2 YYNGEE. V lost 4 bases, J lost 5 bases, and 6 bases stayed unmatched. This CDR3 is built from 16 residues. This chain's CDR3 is CASSPGLAGQTGELFF. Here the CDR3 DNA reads TGTGCCAGCAGCCCAGGACTAGCGGGGCAAACCGGGGAGCTGTTTTTT.

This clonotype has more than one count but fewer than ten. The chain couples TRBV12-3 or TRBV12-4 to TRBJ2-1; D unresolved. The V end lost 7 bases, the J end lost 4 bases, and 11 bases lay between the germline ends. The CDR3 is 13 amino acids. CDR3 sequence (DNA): TGTGCCAGCACGGTAGACCATTACAATGAGCAGTTCTTC. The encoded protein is CASTVDHYNEQFF.

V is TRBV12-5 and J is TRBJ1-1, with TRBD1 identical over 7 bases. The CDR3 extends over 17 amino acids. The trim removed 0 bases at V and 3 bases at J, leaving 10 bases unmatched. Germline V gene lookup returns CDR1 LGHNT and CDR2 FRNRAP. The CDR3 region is CASGLVRTGERDTEAFF. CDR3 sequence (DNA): TGTGCTAGTGGTTTGGTACGAACAGGGGAGAGGGACACTGAAGCTTTCTTT.

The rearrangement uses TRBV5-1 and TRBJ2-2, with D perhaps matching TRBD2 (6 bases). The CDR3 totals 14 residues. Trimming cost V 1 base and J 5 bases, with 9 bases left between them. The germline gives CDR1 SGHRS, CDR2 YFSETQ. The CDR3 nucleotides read TGCGCCAGCAGCTTGTCCCTAGCGACCGGGGAGCTGTTTTTT. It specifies CASSLSLATGELFF.

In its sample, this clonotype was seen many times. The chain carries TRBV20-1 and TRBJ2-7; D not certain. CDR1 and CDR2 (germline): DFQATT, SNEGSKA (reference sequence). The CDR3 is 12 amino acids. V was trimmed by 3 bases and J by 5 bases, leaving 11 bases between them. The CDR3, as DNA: TGCAGTGCTAGGGAACTCTGGGACGAGCAGTACTTC. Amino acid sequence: CSARELWDEQYF.

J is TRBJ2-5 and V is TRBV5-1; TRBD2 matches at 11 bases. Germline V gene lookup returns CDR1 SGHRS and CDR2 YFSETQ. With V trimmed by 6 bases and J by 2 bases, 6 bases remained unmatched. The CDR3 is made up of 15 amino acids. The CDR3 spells CASTLTSGEQETQYF. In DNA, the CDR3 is TGCGCCAGCACCCTGACTAGCGGGGAGCAAGAGACCCAGTACTTC.

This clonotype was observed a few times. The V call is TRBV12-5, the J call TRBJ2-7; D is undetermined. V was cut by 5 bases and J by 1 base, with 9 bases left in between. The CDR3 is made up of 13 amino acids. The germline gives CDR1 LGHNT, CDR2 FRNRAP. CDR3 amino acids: CASGPLNSYEQYF. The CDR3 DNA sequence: TGTGCTAGTGGTCCACTAAATTCCTACGAGCAGTACTTC.